Shown below are 20 T cell receptor beta chains from a single sample sequenced in a study of radiotherapy plus CTLA-4 blockade in lung cancer. TCRdb's table, derived via immunoSEQ multiplex PCR, lists solely in-frame clones and lacks some. The profile shows approximately 57,000 clones, just under 85% of them singletons. Material: peripheral blood, obtained from a patient treated with radiotherapy plus ipilimumab. These receptors were taken from a human donor with non-small cell lung cancer whose response to radiotherapy plus ipilimumab could not be evaluated.

Only a few counts were recorded for this clone. The V gene is TRBV19, the J gene TRBJ2-2; D gene ambiguous. CDR1 and CDR2 from the germline V gene are LNHDA and SQIVND (reference sequence). The CDR3 sequence is 14 residues long. The germline V and J ends were trimmed by 2 bases and 2 bases, with 6 bases remaining between them. The chain's CDR3 is CASSISLNTGELFF. The CDR3 nucleotides are TGTGCCAGTAGTATATCCCTAAACACCGGGGAGCTGTTTTTT. The full variable domain, in which reference TRBV19 and TRBJ2-2 provide the parts outside the CDR3, is DGGITQSPKYLFRKEGQNVTLSCEQNLNHDAMYWYRQDPGQGLRLIYYSQIVNDFQKGDIAEGYSVSREKKESFPLTVTSAQKNPTAFYLCASSISLNTGELFFGEGSRLTVL.

The chain couples TRBV28 to TRBJ2-3; 7 bases fit TRBD1. V was clipped by 7 bases and J by 3 bases; unmatched bases: 16. The CDR3 sequence is 17 residues long. Per germline, CDR1 MDHEN and CDR2 SYDVKM. The CDR3: CASTRQGRRFLTDTQYF. The CDR3 DNA sequence: TGTGCCAGCACCCGACAGGGTAGGAGGTTTCTTACAGATACGCAGTATTTT.

This chain joins TRBV7-9 and TRBJ2-5, with D maybe TRBD1 (6 bases). CDR1 and CDR2 from the germline V gene are SEHNR and FQNEAQ (reference sequence). This CDR3 contains 15 residues. V lost 0 bases and J 5 bases, leaving 13 bases between the germline ends. The CDR3 DNA reads TGTGCCAGCAGCTTAGCGGGCAGGGGCTTTGAGACCCAGTACTTC. This encodes CASSLAGRGFETQYF.

The chain couples TRBV15 to TRBJ1-4, with 10 bases fitting TRBD1. This CDR3 contains 15 residues. In germline, CDR1 is LNHNV, CDR2 YYDKDF (reference sequence). J lost 8 bases, V lost 5 bases, and 8 bases had no gene match. CDR3 region: CATSPRTGGKEKLFF. CDR3 coding DNA: TGTGCCACCAGCCCCCGGACAGGGGGAAAGGAAAAACTGTTTTTT.

The V gene is TRBV18, the J gene TRBJ1-6; 7 bases align to TRBD1. This CDR3 comprises 15 residues. Trimming at V came to 2 bases and at J to 8 bases, leaving 6 bases not matched to a gene. Germline CDR1 reads KGHSH; CDR2 reads LQKENI. DNA of the CDR3: TGTGCCAGCTCACCAACTGCCAGGGGGTATTCACCCCTCCACTTT. As protein: CASSPTARGYSPLHF.

The chain uses TRBV4-1 and TRBJ2-1; possibly TRBD2 for D (6 bases). The CDR3 has 15 residues. From germline, CDR1 is MGHRA and CDR2 YSYEKL. Trimming stripped 3 bases from V and 5 bases from J, with 14 bases between. The chain's CDR3 is CASSQGGSSHNEQFF. CDR3 coding DNA: TGCGCCAGCAGCCAGGGGGGAAGTTCTCACAATGAGCAGTTCTTC.

This chain uses TRBV9 with TRBJ2-3; possible D gene TRBD1, 6 bases. CDR3 length equals 16 residues. V gave up 3 bases and J gave up 1 base, with 15 bases separating them. Germline V gene sequence: CDR1 SGDLS, CDR2 YYNGEE. CDR3 in amino acids: CASSASRGIGTDTQYF. The CDR3 DNA sequence: TGTGCCAGCAGCGCCTCCAGGGGAATTGGCACAGATACGCAGTATTTT.

The chain employs TRBV9 and TRBJ2-3, with 10 bases identical to TRBD2. Germline CDR1 is SGDLS and CDR2 is YYNGEE. V was pared by 4 bases and J by 8 bases, with 13 bases of the junction left unmatched. CDR3 size: 16 residues. This chain's CDR3 is CASSQSGTSATPTQYF. For the CDR3, the DNA is TGTGCCAGCAGCCAATCCGGGACTAGCGCCACTCCTACGCAGTATTTT.

This chain uses TRBV5-1 with TRBJ2-5, with 7 bases matching TRBD1. Germline-derived CDR1 and CDR2 are SGHRS and YFSETQ. Unmatched junction bases numbered 9, after V lost 2 bases and J lost 2 bases. This CDR3 contains 16 residues. CDR3 bases: TGCGCCAGCAGCTTTTCCCTAGGGGGACAGCAAGAGACCCAGTACTTC. It is translated as CASSFSLGGQQETQYF.

The chain employs TRBV28 and TRBJ1-1; D perhaps matches TRBD1 (6 bases). The germline gives CDR1 MDHEN, CDR2 SYDVKM. CDR3 length equals 14 residues. V lost 2 bases and J lost 6, with 13 bases in between. The CDR3 reads CASSLQGHPSEAFF. CDR3 nucleotides: TGTGCCAGCAGTTTACAGGGACACCCGTCTGAAGCTTTCTTT.

This chain joins TRBV9 and TRBJ2-3, with 10 positions matching TRBD1. V shed 3 bases, J shed 5 bases, and the junction held 6 bases outside the gene matches. CDR1 SGDLS and CDR2 YYNGEE come from the germline V gene. The CDR3 length is 15 residues. Here the CDR3 DNA reads TGTGCCAGCAGCGCAACCGGGACAGGGGTAGATACGCAGTATTTT. Amino acids: CASSATGTGVDTQYF.

The V gene is TRBV6-5, the J gene TRBJ1-5, with D possibly matching TRBD1 (5 bases). The germline gives CDR1 MNHEY, CDR2 SVGAGI. The CDR3 contains 14 residues. The V and J ends lost 6 bases and 3 bases respectively, with 12 bases between them. CDR3 sequence (DNA): TGTGCCAGCAGCTCCAGACAGTCCAATCAGCCCCAGCATTTT. Translation gives CASSSRQSNQPQHF.

The gene calls are TRBV5-8 and TRBJ1-2; maybe TRBD1 (5 bases). Germline lookup yields CDR1 SGHTS and CDR2 YDEGEE. The length of the CDR3 is 13 residues. Between the trimmed V and J ends, which lost 1 base and 7 bases, there was a span of 11 bases. CDR3 in DNA: TGTGCCAGCAGCTTGAAGCAGGGATCTGGCTACACCTTC. Amino acids: CASSLKQGSGYTF.

The chain employs TRBV28 and TRBJ1-5; no definite D call. The CDR3 loop spans 12 amino acids. Germline V gives CDR1 MDHEN, CDR2 SYDVKM. V was cut by 3 bases and J by 11 bases, with 11 bases left in between. The CDR3, as DNA: TGTGCCAGCAGTTTCTCCCCCTCGGCCCAGCATTTT. It codes for CASSFSPSAQHF.

The chain couples TRBV28 to TRBJ2-7; tentative D call: TRBD2 (6 bases). This CDR3 has 13 amino acids. Trimming left V 4 bases short and J 7 bases short, with 14 bases between. CDR1 MDHEN and CDR2 SYDVKM come from the germline V gene. CDR3 amino acids: CASSSGLLKEQYF. DNA for the CDR3: TGTGCCAGCAGTTCGGGACTCCTTAAAGAGCAGTACTTC.

The chain uses TRBV6-6 and TRBJ1-4, with a possible D match to TRBD1 (5 bases). The CDR3 consists of 16 residues. Per germline, CDR1 MNHNY and CDR2 SVGAGI (reference sequence). The germline V and J ends were trimmed by 2 bases and 0 bases, with 10 bases remaining between them. In DNA form, the CDR3 reads TGTGCCAGCAGTTACCAGGGCCAAGCAACTAATGAAAAACTGTTTTTT. This sequence encodes CASSYQGQATNEKLFF.

V is TRBV5-5 and J is TRBJ1-3; 9 positions match TRBD1. The CDR3 contains 13 residues. J gave up 8 bases and V 4 bases, and 4 bases lay outside the gene matches. Germline values: CDR1 SGHKS, CDR2 YYEKEE (reference sequence). The CDR3 nucleotides are TGTGCCAGCAGCCGTGACAGGGGGGACACCATATATTTT. Its translation: CASSRDRGDTIYF.

The chain joins TRBV29-1 to TRBJ1-2, with 10 bases aligning to TRBD1. The germline gives CDR1 SQVTM, CDR2 ANQGSEA. V lost 7 bases to trimming and J lost 5 bases; unmatched junction nucleotides: 10. The CDR3 has 14 amino acids. The CDR3 DNA reads as TGCAGCGCAAAACGGGACAGGGGCGGGTATGGCTACACCTTC. This sequence encodes CSAKRDRGGYGYTF.

This clone was detected only a few times. The CDR3 reads CASSRGHYEQYF. DNA for the CDR3: TGTGCCAGCAGCCGAGGACACTACGAGCAGTACTTC. The gene calls are TRBV14 and TRBJ2-7, with a tentative D call TRBD1 (5 bases). CDR1 and CDR2 (germline): SGHDN, FVKESK. There are 12 residues in the CDR3. V was cut by 4 bases and J by 3 bases, with 7 bases left in between.

V gene TRBV7-9 combines with J gene TRBJ2-2, with D possibly matching TRBD2 (6 bases). The CDR3 is 16 amino acids. V was trimmed by 5 bases and J by 6 bases, leaving 19 bases between them. Per the germline V gene, CDR1 is SEHNR and CDR2 is FQNEAQ (reference sequence). The CDR3 nucleotides read TGTGCCAGCAGCCCCGCGGCACAGTGGGAGGCCGGGGAGCTGTTTTTT. This translates into CASSPAAQWEAGELFF.